The 9 T cell receptor beta chains below come from one sample, sequenced in a study of T-cell reconstitution after alpha-beta-depleted transplantation in children. TCRbeta library preparation incorporated unique molecular identifiers. TCRdb redid the calling of the PCR reads with MiXCR, one entry per CDR3 protein. Here the sample spans approximately 300,000 distinct CDR3 sequences, roughly 9.1% being singletons. Sequenced here: PBMCs, sampled before TCRalphabeta/CD19-depleted stem cell transplant. The receptors come from a boy under two years old with acute myeloid leukemia, due to receive a stem cell transplant.

The V and J genes are TRBV20-1 and TRBJ1-2; 8 nucleotides match TRBD1. Unmatched junction bases numbered 6, after V lost 5 bases and J lost 4 bases. The CDR3 length is 13 residues. CDR1 is DFQATT and CDR2 is SNEGSKA in the germline V gene (reference sequence). This CDR3 is CSARRGQGYGYTF. The CDR3 DNA is TGCAGTGCTCGCAGGGGGCAGGGCTATGGCTACACCTTC.

This clonotype was seen many times. The V call is TRBV11-3, the J call TRBJ2-3, with D perhaps given as TRBD1 or TRBD2 (5 bases each). This CDR3 has 15 amino acids. Germline assignment: CDR1 SGHNT and CDR2 YENEEA. Trimming pared 5 bases from V and 3 bases from J, leaving 15 bases between. CDR3 sequence reads: CASSNRDRVTDTQYF. The CDR3 DNA reads as TGTGCCAGCAGCAACCGGGACCGAGTGACAGATACGCAGTATTTT.

This clonotype was detected ten times or more. The V and J genes are TRBV28 and TRBJ1-5; D uncertain. V lost 6 bases and J 5 bases, leaving 8 bases between the germline ends. Germline CDR1 and CDR2: MDHEN and SYDVKM. This CDR3 is built from 12 residues. In nucleotides, the CDR3 is TGTGCCAGCAGGGACTGGGATCAGCCCCAGCATTTT. This sequence encodes CASRDWDQPQHF. Filled out from reference TRBV28 and TRBJ1-5, the complete variable domain reads DVKVTQSSRYLVKRTGEKVFLECVQDMDHENMFWYRQDPGLGLRLIYFSYDVKMKEKGDIPEGYSVSREKKERFSLILESASTNQTSMYLCASRDWDQPQHFGDGTRLSIL.

V is TRBV6-1 and J is TRBJ2-3; TRBD1 might be the D (6 bases). This CDR3 is built from 20 residues. The V end was cut by 2 bases, the J end by 2 bases, with 26 bases between. Germline values: CDR1 MNHNS, CDR2 SASEGT. The CDR3 bases are TGTGCCAGCAGTGAATGGCAGGGGTATTCCGTGCTGGTAATCACAGATACGCAGTATTTT. Its protein is CASSEWQGYSVLVITDTQYF.

A remark on this clonotype: This sequence may be a read error, since a much larger clone differs from it by one base. The chain couples TRBV5-1 to TRBJ2-5; possible D gene TRBD2, 5 bases. V was clipped by 1 base and J by 4 bases, with 11 bases between them. CDR1 and CDR2 (germline): SGHRS, YFSETQ. The CDR3 sequence is 14 residues long. CDR3 DNA: TGCGCCAGCAGCTTGAGGAGCGGCCGAGAGACCCAGTACTTC. The encoded protein is CASSLRSGRETQYF.

This clonotype was observed a handful of times. The chain is built from TRBV20-1 and TRBJ2-7; D gene unclear. The CDR3 runs 13 residues. The germline CDR1 and CDR2 sequences are DFQATT and SNEGSKA (reference sequence). Trimming left V 5 bases short and J 6 bases short, with 17 bases between. CDR3 coding DNA: TGCAGTGCTGGCTCCGAAGCGCCTGGCGAGCAGTACTTC. Its protein product is CSAGSEAPGEQYF.

This clonotype came up many times. The chain is built from TRBV7-2 and TRBJ2-5, with a tentative D call TRBD2 (6 bases). The CDR3 contains 15 residues. Trimming stripped 6 bases from V and 5 bases from J, with 19 bases between. Germline assignment: CDR1 SGHTA and CDR2 FQGNSA. CDR3 coding DNA: TGTGCCAGCAGTTCTCAACTAGCCCCCAGGGAGACCCAGTACTTC. It translates to CASSSQLAPRETQYF.

The chain joins TRBV12-3 or TRBV12-4 to TRBJ2-2; weak D call: TRBD2 (7 bases). V lost 8 bases to trimming and J lost 4 bases, with 20 bases between them. The CDR3 covers 16 residues. CDR3 sequence: CASSSPGLGGTGELFF. CDR3 in DNA: TGTGCCAGCTCGAGCCCCGGACTAGGGGGCACCGGGGAGCTGTTTTTT.

This chain uses TRBV20-1 with TRBJ2-5; 7 bases are shared with TRBD1. From germline, CDR1 is DFQATT and CDR2 SNEGSKA (reference sequence). With 2 bases clipped from V and 9 bases from J, the junction kept 12 bases outside the gene matches. The CDR3 runs to 14 residues. CDR3 protein: CSARLDRLNGAQYF. CDR3 DNA sequence: TGCAGTGCTAGACTGGACAGGTTGAATGGGGCCCAGTACTTC.